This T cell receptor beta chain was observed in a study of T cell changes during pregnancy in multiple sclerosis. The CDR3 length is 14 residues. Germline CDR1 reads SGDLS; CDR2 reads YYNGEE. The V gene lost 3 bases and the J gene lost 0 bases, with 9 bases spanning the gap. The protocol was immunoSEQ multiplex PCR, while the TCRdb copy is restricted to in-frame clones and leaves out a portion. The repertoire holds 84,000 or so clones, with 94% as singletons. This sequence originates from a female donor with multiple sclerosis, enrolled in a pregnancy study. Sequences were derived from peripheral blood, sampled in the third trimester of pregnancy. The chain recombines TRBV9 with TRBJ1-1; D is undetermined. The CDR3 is CASSGRVMNTEAFF. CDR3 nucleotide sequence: TGTGCCAGCAGCGGACGGGTCATGAACACTGAAGCTTTCTTT.